This TCR beta chain was recorded in a study of beta chain features in type 1 diabetes (dated by TCRdb to 2016 to 2019). Regarding the complete study: Mean age, gender distribution, total cell number and subset yield were not different between patients and healthy donors. Across all samples, around 99 million sorted cells were examined, and cell number per subset correlated strongly with RNA yield. In the study, recently diagnosed type 1 diabetes patients and matched healthy donors were compared on the TCRB repertoires of their sorted circulating CD4+ T cell subsets. Naive and central memory subsets were obtained from all 30 or so donors, but regulatory and stem cell-like memory subsets were isolated from only 8 patients and roughly eight healthy donors. Points the paper makes about the study in general: Because the HLA sub-analyses included only small numbers of individuals, any influence of HLA type on TCRB rearrangement was left unresolved. Because cDNA was sequenced instead of genomic DNA, activated cells with high expression could be over-represented, although the groups did not differ in activation or CD3 levels. The naive, central memory and regulatory TCRB repertoires appeared to resemble one another more closely among patients than among healthy donors. PCR might favor shorter templates, but patient and control samples were amplified and corrected together, so any skew would affect both groups equally. A moderate but significant shortening of TCRB CDR3 length was observed in type 1 diabetes patients in all four CD4+ subsets. Patients with type 1 diabetes made fewer insertions and deleted more nucleotides at VDJ recombination sites, implying thymic rearrangement abnormalities.

The entire amount of isolated RNA was reverse transcribed using the High Capacity cDNA Reverse Transcription Kit, so the sequenced TCRB transcripts were expressed ones. Naive, central memory and regulatory T cell samples underwent deep immunoSEQ sequencing, averaging around 4 million total reads per sample. After sorted cells were lysed in RLT buffer, RNA was extracted with DNase-treated RNeasy Micro or Mini kits, with the choice depending on cell number. Each cell subset was processed on its own to prevent cross-contamination, while patient and healthy donor samples were processed together. The immunoSEQ multiplex PCR was used to amplify TCRB sequences from cDNA, yielding 87-bp fragments that span the CDR3 region. Amplicons were sequenced on the Illumina HiSeq platform. The study's processing was this. PCR bias was computationally corrected using synthetic template baselines, reads within Hamming distance 2 were collapsed, and singletons that could not be merged were discarded. Reads were aligned against IMGT so that V, D and J genes, CDR3 length and insertions or deletions at six rearrangement sites could be assigned. Clonotype counts were normalized to sorted cell number within each subset before computing true diversity and Gini coefficients with the tcR R package. Repertoire sharing was quantified using the overlap coefficient calculated on TCRB nucleotide sequences. Out-of-frame TCRB sequences from naive cells were analyzed as a proxy for the pre-selection repertoire. TCRdb's version of the immuneACCESS table is confined to in-frame rearrangements and falls short of the full clone set. An unresolved V gene accounts for under half of the shortfall where checked; the remainder is of unknown origin. For V, J and clone size, that table is used; D and trimming come from the DNA. Within this sample are roughly 500,000 clones, with approximately 10% of them counted one time only. 0.046% of the sample is held by the ten biggest clonotypes.

This clone appeared a few times. What this receptor recognizes is not known. No much larger clone exists at a distance of one base, and base qualities are not known. Each donor gave one peripheral blood draw, averaging approximately 120 mL, which was collected into heparinised tubes. A BD FACSAria II and a panel including CD45RO, CCR7, CD25, CD127, CD95 and CD27 were used to sort naive, central memory, regulatory and stem cell-like memory CD4+ T cells. All sorted populations exceeded 95% purity. PBMCs were isolated right away by Lymphoprep density gradient centrifugation and were stained directly, without culture. To minimize batch effects, samples were stained and sorted in pairs, one healthy donor with one patient per experiment. Its CDR3 holds 13 amino acids, cysteine through phenylalanine. The sequence is cut down to CDR3 DNA, 39 bases in frame from base 1. Sequences SQVTM (CDR1) and ANQGSEA (CDR2) are obtained from the germline V gene. Trimming removed 5 bases from V and 4 bases from J, leaving 14 bases between the germline ends.

Source material: naive CD4+ T cells from blood. The cell subset or site label of this sample denotes: true naive CD4+ T cells. This sequence originates from a woman younger than 30 in good health. The rearrangement joined TRBV29-1 to TRBJ1-2; a tentative D call is TRBD1 (5 bases match). The DNA sequence is given as TGCAGCGTTACCCTAGACGGGGGCTATGGCTACACCTTC. It codes for CSVTLDGGYGYTF.